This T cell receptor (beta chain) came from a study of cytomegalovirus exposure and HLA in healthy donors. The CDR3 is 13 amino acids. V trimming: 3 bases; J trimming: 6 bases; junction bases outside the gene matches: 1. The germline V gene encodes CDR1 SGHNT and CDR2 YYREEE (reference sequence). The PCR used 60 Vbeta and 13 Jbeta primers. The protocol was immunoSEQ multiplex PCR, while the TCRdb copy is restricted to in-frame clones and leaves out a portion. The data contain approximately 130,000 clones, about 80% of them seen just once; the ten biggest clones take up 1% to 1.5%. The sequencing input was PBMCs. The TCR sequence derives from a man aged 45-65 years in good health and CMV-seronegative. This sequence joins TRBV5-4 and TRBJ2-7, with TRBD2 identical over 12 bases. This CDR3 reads CASSWGLAGEQYF. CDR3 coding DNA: TGTGCCAGCAGCTGGGGACTAGCGGGCGAGCAGTACTTC.